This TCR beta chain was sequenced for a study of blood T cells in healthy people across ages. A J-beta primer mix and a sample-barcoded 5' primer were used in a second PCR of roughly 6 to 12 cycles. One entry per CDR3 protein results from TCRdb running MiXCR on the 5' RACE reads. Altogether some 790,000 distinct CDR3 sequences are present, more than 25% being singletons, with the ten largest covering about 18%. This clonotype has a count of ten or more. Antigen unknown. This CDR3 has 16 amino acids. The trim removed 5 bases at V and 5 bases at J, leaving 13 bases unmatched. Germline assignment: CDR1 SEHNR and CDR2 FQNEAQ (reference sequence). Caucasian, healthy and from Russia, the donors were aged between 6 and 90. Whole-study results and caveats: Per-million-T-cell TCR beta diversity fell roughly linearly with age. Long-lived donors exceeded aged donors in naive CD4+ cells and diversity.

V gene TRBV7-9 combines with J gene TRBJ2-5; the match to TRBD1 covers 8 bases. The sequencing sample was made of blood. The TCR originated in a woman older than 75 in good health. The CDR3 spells CASSTALRGRGETQYF. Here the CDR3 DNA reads TGTGCCAGCAGCACCGCCCTCAGGGGGCGCGGGGAGACCCAGTACTTC.